Following are 2 T cell receptor beta chains from one sample sequenced in a study of blood T cell repertoires in COVID-19. TCRdb's copy holds only in-frame clones and misses some; the assay was immunoSEQ multiplex PCR. This sample has 200,000 to 250,000 clones, with about 87% found just once. Sequencing was performed on peripheral blood. The receptors come from a man aged 30-40 years with COVID-19, enrolled during active disease.

V gene TRBV29-1 combines with J gene TRBJ1-5; 7 nucleotides line up with TRBD1. Germline V gene lookup returns CDR1 SQVTM and CDR2 ANQGSEA. The CDR3 sequence is 13 residues long. V shed 7 bases and J 0 bases; nucleotides not matched to a gene: 3. CDR3 coding DNA: TGCAGCGCCCGACAGGGTAGCAATCAGCCCCAGCATTTT. Its translation: CSARQGSNQPQHF.

The chain couples TRBV5-1 to TRBJ2-2; D uncertain. Per the germline V gene, CDR1 is SGHRS and CDR2 is YFSETQ. V lost 0 bases, J lost 0 bases, and 6 bases lay in between. The CDR3 runs 15 residues. CDR3 in amino acids: CASSLEHTNTGELFF. The CDR3 nucleotides are TGCGCCAGCAGCTTGGAGCATACGAACACCGGGGAGCTGTTTTTT.